The present entry profiles one T cell receptor beta chain with its context. The sample is drawn from a study of blood T cell repertoires in COVID-19. Background on the study: Samples of COVID-19 (acute and convalescent) were obtained from the United States, Italy and Spain. PBMCs, B-cell-depleted T cells, or T cells were the source of the cDNA or gDNA that made up the material.

In the study's own analysis: Scientists estimated how many nucleated cells there were by amplifying reference gene primers. Sequencing used immunoSEQ multiplex PCR; TCRdb keeps in-frame clones, though not all of them. The V and J calls and clone size are taken from that table; D and trimming were inferred from the DNA. Of about 310,000 clones in the sample, around 84% were seen once. Trimming at V came to 5 bases and at J to 0 bases, leaving 14 bases not matched to a gene. Germline assignment: CDR1 MDHEN and CDR2 SYDVKM. CDR3 length equals 18 residues. The chain has TRBV28 and TRBJ2-7, with TRBD1 matching 9 bases. This receptor was obtained from a man in his 70s with acute or convalescent COVID-19. The sequenced sample consisted of peripheral blood. The CDR3 here is CASSLMGQGLRSSYEQYF. CDR3 sequence (DNA): TGTGCCAGCAGTCTTATGGGACAGGGACTACGAAGCTCCTACGAGCAGTACTTC.